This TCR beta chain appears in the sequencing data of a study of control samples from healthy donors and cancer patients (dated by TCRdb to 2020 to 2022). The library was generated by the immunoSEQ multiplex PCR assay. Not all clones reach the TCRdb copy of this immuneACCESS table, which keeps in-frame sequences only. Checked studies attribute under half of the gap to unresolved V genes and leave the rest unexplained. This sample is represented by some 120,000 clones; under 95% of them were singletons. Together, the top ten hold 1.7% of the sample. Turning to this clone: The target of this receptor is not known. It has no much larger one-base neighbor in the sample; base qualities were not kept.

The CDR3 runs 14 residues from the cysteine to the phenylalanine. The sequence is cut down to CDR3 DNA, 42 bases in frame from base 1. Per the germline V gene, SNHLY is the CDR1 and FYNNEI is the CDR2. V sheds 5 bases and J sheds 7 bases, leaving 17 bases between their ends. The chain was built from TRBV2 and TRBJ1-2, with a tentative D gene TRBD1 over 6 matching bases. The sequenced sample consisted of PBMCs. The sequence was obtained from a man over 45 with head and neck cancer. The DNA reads TGTGCCAGCAGTCGCTATTCAGGGGAACCTGGCTACACCTTC. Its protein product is CASSRYSGEPGYTF. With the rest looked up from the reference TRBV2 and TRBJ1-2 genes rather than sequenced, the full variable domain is EPEVTQTPSHQVTQMGQEVILRCVPISNHLYFYWYRQILGQKVEFLVSFYNNEISEKSEIFDDQFSVERPDGSNFTLKIRSTKLEDSAMYFCASSRYSGEPGYTFGSGTRLTVV.